Shown below are 5 T cell receptor beta chains from a single sample sequenced in a study of T cell responses to AZD1222 COVID-19 vaccine. Method: immunoSEQ multiplex PCR; TCRdb's copy keeps in-frame clones and lacks some. The table has 140,000 or so clones, roughly 90% seen once; the top ten hold over 4%. The material was peripheral blood, obtained 28 days after the second AZD1222 dose. These receptors were taken from an adult who received the AZD1222 COVID-19 vaccine.

The J gene is TRBJ1-4, the V gene TRBV19; 7 bases agree with TRBD1. Germline loops: CDR1 LNHDA, CDR2 SQIVND (reference sequence). The V gene end was trimmed by 3 bases and the J gene end by 5 bases; junction bases not matched to a gene: 6. This CDR3 contains 15 residues. The DNA of the CDR3 is TGTGCCAGTAGTATCGCGGGACAGACAAATGAAAAACTGTTTTTT. Amino acids: CASSIAGQTNEKLFF.

The CDR3 protein is CASTFSPQGGSYGYTF. In DNA, the CDR3 is TGTGCCAGCACTTTCTCCCCCCAGGGAGGGAGTTATGGCTACACCTTC. The chain employs TRBV28 and TRBJ1-2; the D gene is possibly TRBD1 (5 bases). CDR3 length: 16 amino acids. Between the trimmed V and J ends, which lost 7 bases and 5 bases, there was a span of 23 bases. CDR1 MDHEN and CDR2 SYDVKM come from the germline V gene.

The chain joins TRBV7-8 to TRBJ1-2, with D perhaps matching TRBD1 (5 bases). The CDR3 loop spans 13 amino acids. Germline V gene sequence: CDR1 SGHVS, CDR2 FQNEAQ. With 3 bases removed from V and 6 bases from J, the gap between germline ends came to 11 bases. This CDR3 is CASSLVGENGYTF. The CDR3 nucleotides are TGTGCCAGCAGCTTGGTGGGGGAAAATGGCTACACCTTC. The whole variable domain, filled in from reference TRBV7-8 and TRBJ1-2, reads GAGVSQSPRYKVAKRGQDVALRCDPISGHVSLFWYQQALGQGPEFLTYFQNEAQLDKSGLPSDRFFAERPEGSVSTLKIQRTQQEDSAVYLCASSLVGENGYTFGSGTRLTVV.

The V and J genes are TRBV5-4 and TRBJ2-1; maybe TRBD2 (5 bases). Trimming took off 4 bases at V and 7 bases at J, with 12 bases between the two ends. CDR3 size: 13 residues. The germline gives CDR1 SGHNT, CDR2 YYREEE (reference sequence). In DNA, the CDR3 is TGTGCCAGCAGCAAGTTTCGGGGTAATGAGCAGTTCTTC. Encoded protein: CASSKFRGNEQFF.

The chain carries TRBV6-5 and TRBJ2-1, with D unclear. Germline values: CDR1 MNHEY, CDR2 SVGAGI. CDR3 length: 15 amino acids. Trimming pared 2 bases from V and 5 bases from J, leaving 13 bases between. The CDR3 DNA is TGTGCCAGCAGTTACGGGCGGCTTCGAAACAATGAGCAGTTCTTC. Its protein is CASSYGRLRNNEQFF.